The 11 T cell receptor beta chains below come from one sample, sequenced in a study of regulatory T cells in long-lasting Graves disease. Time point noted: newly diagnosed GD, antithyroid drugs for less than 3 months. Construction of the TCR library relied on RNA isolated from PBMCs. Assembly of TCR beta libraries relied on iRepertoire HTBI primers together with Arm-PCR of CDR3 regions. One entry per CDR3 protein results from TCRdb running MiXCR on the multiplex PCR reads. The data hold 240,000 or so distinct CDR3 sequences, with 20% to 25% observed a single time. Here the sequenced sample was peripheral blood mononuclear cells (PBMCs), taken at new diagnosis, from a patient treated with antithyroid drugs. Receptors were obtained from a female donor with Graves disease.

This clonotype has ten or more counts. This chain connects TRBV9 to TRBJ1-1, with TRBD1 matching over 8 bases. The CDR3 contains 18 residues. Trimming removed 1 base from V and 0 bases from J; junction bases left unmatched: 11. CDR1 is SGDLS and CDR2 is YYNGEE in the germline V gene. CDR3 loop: CASSVSGTGPHMNTEAFF. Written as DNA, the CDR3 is TGTGCCAGCAGCGTATCCGGGACAGGACCACACATGAACACTGAAGCTTTCTTT.

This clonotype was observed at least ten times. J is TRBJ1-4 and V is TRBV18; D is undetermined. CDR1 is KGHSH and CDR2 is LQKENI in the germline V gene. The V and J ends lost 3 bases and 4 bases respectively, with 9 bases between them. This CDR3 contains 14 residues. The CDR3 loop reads CASSPGRDNEKLFF. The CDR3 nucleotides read TGTGCCAGCTCACCTGGAAGGGATAATGAAAAACTGTTTTTT.

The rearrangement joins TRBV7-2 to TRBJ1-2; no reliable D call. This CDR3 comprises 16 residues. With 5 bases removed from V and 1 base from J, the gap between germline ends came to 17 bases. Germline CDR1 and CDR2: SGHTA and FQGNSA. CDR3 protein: CASSPWGGSVNYGYTF. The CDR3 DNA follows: TGTGCCAGCAGCCCCTGGGGAGGGAGTGTTAACTATGGCTACACCTTC.

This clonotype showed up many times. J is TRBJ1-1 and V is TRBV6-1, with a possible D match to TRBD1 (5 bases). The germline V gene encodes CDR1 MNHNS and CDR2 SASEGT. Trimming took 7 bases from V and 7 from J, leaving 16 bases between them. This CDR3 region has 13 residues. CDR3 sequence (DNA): TGTGCCAGCACTCCCAGCGGGGGGGGTGAAGCTTTCTTT. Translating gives CASTPSGGGEAFF.

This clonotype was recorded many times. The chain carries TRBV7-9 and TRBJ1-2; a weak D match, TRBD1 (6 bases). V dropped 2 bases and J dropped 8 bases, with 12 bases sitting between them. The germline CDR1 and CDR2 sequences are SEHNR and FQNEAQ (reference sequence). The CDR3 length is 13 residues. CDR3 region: CASSLNGGQGYTF. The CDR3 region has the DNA TGTGCCAGCAGCTTAAATGGGGGGCAAGGCTACACCTTC. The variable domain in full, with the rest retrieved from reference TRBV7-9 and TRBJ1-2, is DTGVSQNPRHKITKRGQNVTFRCDPISEHNRLYWYRQTLGQGPEFLTYFQNEAQLEKSRLLSDRFSAERPKGSFSTLEIQRTEQGDSAMYLCASSLNGGQGYTFGSGTRLTVV.

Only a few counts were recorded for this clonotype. The DNA for the CDR3 is TGTGCCAGCGCCAACACAGGGGTTACCAAAAACATTCAGTACTTC. Protein product: CASANTGVTKNIQYF. The chain links TRBV28 to TRBJ2-4, with TRBD1 identical over 7 bases. The CDR3 runs to 15 residues. Germline V gives CDR1 MDHEN, CDR2 SYDVKM. Losses at the gene ends were 8 bases for V and 2 bases for J; bases not matched to a gene: 9.

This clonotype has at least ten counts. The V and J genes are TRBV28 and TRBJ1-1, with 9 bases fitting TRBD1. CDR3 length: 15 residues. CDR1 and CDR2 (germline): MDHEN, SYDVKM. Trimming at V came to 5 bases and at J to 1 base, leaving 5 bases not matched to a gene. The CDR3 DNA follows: TGTGCCAGCAGTCATTCGGACAGGGGGAACACTGAAGCTTTCTTT. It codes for CASSHSDRGNTEAFF.

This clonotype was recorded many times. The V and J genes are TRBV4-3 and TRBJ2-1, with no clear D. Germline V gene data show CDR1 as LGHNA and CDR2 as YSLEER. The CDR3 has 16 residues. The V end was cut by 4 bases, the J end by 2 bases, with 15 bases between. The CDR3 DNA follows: TGCGCCAGCAGCCCCACCGCCGCCGGGCCCTACAATGAGCAGTTCTTC. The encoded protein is CASSPTAAGPYNEQFF.

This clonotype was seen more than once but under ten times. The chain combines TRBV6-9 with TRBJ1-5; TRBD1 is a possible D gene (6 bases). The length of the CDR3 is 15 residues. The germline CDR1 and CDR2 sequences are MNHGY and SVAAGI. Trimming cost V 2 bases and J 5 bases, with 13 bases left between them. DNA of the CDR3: TGTGCCAGCAGTTATACCCCAGGGGCACATCAGCCCCAGCATTTT. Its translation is CASSYTPGAHQPQHF.

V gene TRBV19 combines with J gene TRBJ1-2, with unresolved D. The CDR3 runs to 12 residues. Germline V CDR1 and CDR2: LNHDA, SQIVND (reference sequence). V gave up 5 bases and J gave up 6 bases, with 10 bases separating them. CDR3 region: CASSPSGHGYTF. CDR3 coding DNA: TGTGCCAGTAGTCCCTCCGGACATGGCTACACCTTC.

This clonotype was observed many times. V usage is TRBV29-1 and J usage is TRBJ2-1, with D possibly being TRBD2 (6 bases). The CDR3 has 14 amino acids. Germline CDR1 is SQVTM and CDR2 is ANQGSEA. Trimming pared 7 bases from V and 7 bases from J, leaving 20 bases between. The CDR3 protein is CSANLIGGLNEQFF. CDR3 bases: TGCAGCGCAAACCTGATAGGAGGACTAAATGAGCAGTTCTTC.